The TCR beta chain described here comes from a study of T-cell memory formation after mild COVID-19. Regarding the study as a whole: CD4/CD8 balance characterized clones contracting day 15 to 85, and CD4+ skew characterized later expanders. CD4+ contracting clones were mainly CM and EM; CD8+ ones, EMRA.

Constant-segment primers and 5'RACE yielded cDNA libraries for TCR alpha and TCR beta, each carrying sample barcodes and UMIs. From the 5' RACE reads, TCRdb called clonotypes with MiXCR, one entry per CDR3 protein. The repertoire holds approximately 300,000 distinct CDR3 sequences, with approximately 19% as singletons. This clonotype has a handful of counts. Antigen specificity is unknown. This CDR3 comprises 17 residues. Germline assignment: CDR1 SGHVS and CDR2 FQNEAQ. The V segment lost 8 bases and the J segment 1 base; nucleotides outside the gene matches: 14. The receptor was isolated from a man between 18 and 35 years old who had mild COVID-19 (a few samples of this study predate the infection). Cell type and time point are not known. This chain connects TRBV7-8 to TRBJ2-5; 9 bases match TRBD1. Specimen: PBMCs or a T cell subset sorted from them (not recorded which). CDR3 amino acids: CASWKGTGSNFQETQYF. The CDR3 nucleotides read TGTGCCAGCTGGAAAGGGACAGGGTCAAACTTCCAAGAGACCCAGTACTTC.